This record covers a single T cell receptor beta chain. Generated by immunoSEQ multiplex PCR, the TCRdb table keeps only in-frame clones and is missing some. The table records roughly 380,000 clones, approximately 89% of them present only once. This entry comes from a study of blood T cell repertoires in COVID-19. Trimming removed 6 bases from V and 4 bases from J, with 9 bases in between. Germline CDR1 and CDR2: MNHEY and SVGAGI. The CDR3 contains 12 residues. It was during active infection that Seattle patients were enrolled and then longitudinally followed. The sequence was obtained from a woman aged 55-69 years with COVID-19, enrolled during active disease. V usage is TRBV6-5 and J usage is TRBJ2-5; perhaps TRBD1 as D (5 bases). Sequenced sample: peripheral blood. This CDR3 reads CASRQRGETQYF. CDR3 coding DNA: TGTGCCAGCAGACAAAGGGGAGAGACCCAGTACTTC.